Listed below are T cell receptor beta chains from one sample, sequenced in a study of glioma-infiltrating T cells after dendritic cell vaccination. Sequencing was performed with immunoSEQ multiplex PCR; in TCRdb, only in-frame clones are kept and a portion is missing. The table lists fewer than 85,000 clones, 70% to 90% of them singletons. Sequenced here: blood, sampled before dendritic cell vaccination. The source of these receptors is a human donor with glioblastoma. Both conserved end residues are part of each CDR3. D genes are given only for firm matches. A row's size may be missing; if present it is once, few, many or a size class.

clone_size: -
d_call: TRBD1
j_call: TRBJ2-3
v_call: TRBV9
cdr3_aa: CASSGTGQVDTDTQYF
cdr3_nt: TGTGCCAGCAGCGGGACCGGACAGGTGGACACAGATACGCAGTATTTT

clone_size: once
d_call: -
j_call: TRBJ1-1
v_call: TRBV27
cdr3_aa: CASGLSTEAFF
cdr3_nt: TGTGCCAGCGGCCTTTCTACTGAAGCTTTCTTT

clone_size: -
d_call: -
j_call: TRBJ1-4
v_call: TRBV2
cdr3_aa: CASSDNGKNEKLFF
cdr3_nt: TGTGCCAGCAGTGACAACGGGAAAAATGAAAAACTGTTTTTT

clone_size: -
d_call: TRBD2
j_call: TRBJ2-3
v_call: TRBV5-1
cdr3_aa: CASSSGGGGTDTQYF
cdr3_nt: TGCGCCAGCAGCTCTGGTGGCGGGGGGACAGATACGCAGTATTTT

clone_size: -
d_call: TRBD1
j_call: TRBJ2-7
v_call: TRBV9
cdr3_aa: CASSAGTGYGEQYF
cdr3_nt: TGTGCCAGCAGCGCCGGGACAGGGTATGGAGAGCAGTACTTC

clone_size: -
d_call: TRBD2
j_call: TRBJ2-3
v_call: TRBV6-1
cdr3_aa: CASSTGTTTDTQYF
cdr3_nt: TGTGCCAGCAGTACCGGGACTACCACAGATACGCAGTATTTT

clone_size: once
d_call: TRBD1
j_call: TRBJ1-5
v_call: TRBV6-1
cdr3_aa: CASIDRGDQPQHF
cdr3_nt: TGTGCCAGCATCGACAGGGGTGATCAGCCCCAGCATTTT

clone_size: -
d_call: TRBD2
j_call: TRBJ2-5
v_call: TRBV2
cdr3_aa: CASVQLAGGREQYF
cdr3_nt: TGTGCCAGCGTCCAACTAGCGGGAGGAAGAGAGCAGTACTTC

clone_size: -
d_call: -
j_call: TRBJ2-5
v_call: TRBV2
cdr3_aa: CASSDGQGEETQYF
cdr3_nt: TGTGCCAGCAGTGATGGGCAGGGCGAAGAGACCCAGTACTTC

clone_size: -
d_call: -
j_call: TRBJ1-1
v_call: TRBV6-1
cdr3_aa: CASSETSGTEAFF
cdr3_nt: TGTGCCAGCAGTGAAACCTCAGGGACTGAAGCTTTCTTT

clone_size: -
d_call: -
j_call: TRBJ2-7
v_call: TRBV7-9
cdr3_aa: CASSLVSGSEQYF
cdr3_nt: TGTGCCAGCAGCTTAGTTTCGGGTTCCGAGCAGTACTTC

clone_size: once
d_call: -
j_call: TRBJ2-7
v_call: TRBV7-3
cdr3_aa: CASSLASDNEQYF
cdr3_nt: TGTGCCAGCAGCTTAGCTTCTGACAACGAGCAGTACTTC

clone_size: -
d_call: TRBD1
j_call: TRBJ1-2
v_call: TRBV5-6
cdr3_aa: CASSFRRDRAHYGYTF
cdr3_nt: TGTGCCAGCAGCTTCCGCCGGGACAGGGCCCACTATGGCTACACCTTC

clone_size: -
d_call: -
j_call: TRBJ1-2
v_call: TRBV10-3
cdr3_aa: CAISESNQFGYTF
cdr3_nt: TGTGCCATCAGTGAGTCGAATCAGTTCGGCTACACCTTC

clone_size: -
d_call: TRBD2
j_call: TRBJ2-3
v_call: TRBV6-1
cdr3_aa: CASSEGTSAITYTQYF
cdr3_nt: TGTGCCAGCAGTGAAGGGACTAGCGCCATTACATATACGCAGTATTTT

clone_size: -
d_call: -
j_call: TRBJ2-1
v_call: TRBV9
cdr3_aa: CASSVQPRTANEQFF
cdr3_nt: TGTGCCAGCAGCGTACAACCCCGGACAGCGAATGAGCAGTTCTTC

clone_size: -
d_call: -
j_call: TRBJ1-4
v_call: TRBV5-1
cdr3_aa: CASTQGRGDEKLFF
cdr3_nt: TGCGCCAGCACGCAGGGCAGGGGAGATGAAAAACTGTTTTTT

clone_size: -
d_call: TRBD2
j_call: TRBJ2-2
v_call: TRBV11-3
cdr3_aa: CASSYGGVRTGELFF
cdr3_nt: TGTGCCAGCAGCTACGGGGGGGTTAGGACCGGGGAGCTGTTTTTT

clone_size: -
d_call: TRBD1
j_call: TRBJ1-1
v_call: TRBV5-8
cdr3_aa: CASRPTGMGPTEAFF
cdr3_nt: TGTGCCAGCAGGCCGACAGGGATGGGTCCCACTGAAGCTTTCTTT

clone_size: -
d_call: TRBD1
j_call: TRBJ2-5
v_call: TRBV27
cdr3_aa: CASGIDRGRVFETQYF
cdr3_nt: TGTGCCAGCGGAATTGACAGGGGGCGCGTTTTTGAGACCCAGTACTTC

clone_size: -
d_call: TRBD2
j_call: TRBJ2-3
v_call: TRBV7-9
cdr3_aa: CASSLRREGTDTQYF
cdr3_nt: TGTGCCAGCAGCTTACGGCGGGAGGGCACAGATACGCAGTATTTT

clone_size: once
d_call: -
j_call: TRBJ2-1
v_call: TRBV11-3
cdr3_aa: CASSLRVGGHEQFF
cdr3_nt: TGTGCCAGCAGCTTACGAGTGGGTGGGCATGAGCAGTTCTTC

clone_size: -
d_call: -
j_call: TRBJ2-2
v_call: TRBV9
cdr3_aa: CASSPRGDNRPGELFF
cdr3_nt: TGTGCCAGCAGCCCCCGGGGGGACAATCGGCCCGGGGAGCTGTTTTTT

clone_size: -
d_call: -
j_call: TRBJ1-2
v_call: TRBV6-1
cdr3_aa: CASTPEGYGYGYTF
cdr3_nt: TGTGCCAGCACCCCAGAGGGATACGGCTATGGCTACACCTTC

clone_size: -
d_call: TRBD2
j_call: TRBJ2-3
v_call: TRBV14
cdr3_aa: CASSQDWAERGGRTDTQYF
cdr3_nt: TGTGCCAGCAGCCAAGATTGGGCGGAGCGGGGGGGCCGCACAGATACGCAGTATTTT

clone_size: -
d_call: -
j_call: TRBJ2-5
v_call: TRBV11-2
cdr3_aa: CASSLGLVETQYF
cdr3_nt: TGTGCCAGCAGCTTAGGACTAGTCGAGACCCAGTACTTC

clone_size: -
d_call: -
j_call: TRBJ2-3
v_call: TRBV16
cdr3_aa: CASSQSTAGGTDTQYF
cdr3_nt: TGTGCCAGCAGCCAATCGACGGCAGGGGGCACAGATACGCAGTATTTT

clone_size: -
d_call: TRBD1
j_call: TRBJ2-7
v_call: TRBV5-1
cdr3_aa: CASSLGQGPNEQYF
cdr3_nt: TGCGCCAGCAGCTTGGGACAGGGTCCTAACGAGCAGTACTTC

clone_size: -
d_call: -
j_call: TRBJ2-1
v_call: TRBV6-5
cdr3_aa: CASSYPAQGGEQFF
cdr3_nt: TGTGCCAGCAGTTACCCAGCCCAGGGCGGTGAGCAGTTCTTC

clone_size: -
d_call: -
j_call: TRBJ1-1
v_call: TRBV5-1
cdr3_aa: CASSRLGHLNTEAFF
cdr3_nt: TGCGCCAGCAGCCGCCTCGGTCACCTGAACACTGAAGCTTTCTTT

clone_size: -
d_call: TRBD1
j_call: TRBJ1-1
v_call: TRBV30
cdr3_aa: CAWSAGQVEAFF
cdr3_nt: TGTGCCTGGAGTGCGGGACAGGTTGAAGCTTTCTTT

clone_size: -
d_call: TRBD2
j_call: TRBJ2-1
v_call: TRBV2
cdr3_aa: CASRPGLALYNEQFF
cdr3_nt: TGTGCCAGCAGACCGGGACTAGCCCTCTACAATGAGCAGTTCTTC

clone_size: -
d_call: -
j_call: TRBJ2-7
v_call: TRBV30
cdr3_aa: CAWSKSGSGYEQYF
cdr3_nt: TGTGCCTGGAGCAAATCAGGCTCCGGCTACGAGCAGTACTTC

clone_size: -
d_call: TRBD1
j_call: TRBJ2-5
v_call: TRBV11-3
cdr3_aa: CASSLGRGTGGAETQYF
cdr3_nt: TGTGCCAGCAGCTTAGGAAGAGGGACAGGGGGAGCAGAGACCCAGTACTTC

clone_size: -
d_call: -
j_call: TRBJ2-1
v_call: TRBV9
cdr3_aa: CASSVQGDFYNEQFF
cdr3_nt: TGTGCCAGCAGCGTCCAGGGGGACTTCTACAATGAGCAGTTCTTC

clone_size: -
d_call: -
j_call: TRBJ2-1
v_call: TRBV4-1
cdr3_aa: CASSQAGHRIINEQFF
cdr3_nt: TGCGCCAGCAGCCAAGCAGGGCATAGGATAATCAATGAGCAGTTCTTC

clone_size: -
d_call: -
j_call: TRBJ1-4
v_call: TRBV9
cdr3_aa: CASGPAGNNEKLFF
cdr3_nt: TGTGCCAGCGGGCCGGCCGGGAATAATGAAAAACTGTTTTTT

clone_size: -
d_call: TRBD2
j_call: TRBJ2-7
v_call: TRBV5-5
cdr3_aa: CASSPGGGWGEQYF
cdr3_nt: TGTGCCAGCAGCCCGGGGGGTGGATGGGGAGAGCAGTACTTC

clone_size: -
d_call: TRBD1
j_call: TRBJ2-3
v_call: TRBV9
cdr3_aa: CASSVLSGGQGRDTQYF
cdr3_nt: TGTGCCAGCAGCGTACTCTCGGGGGGACAGGGAAGAGATACGCAGTATTTT

clone_size: -
d_call: -
j_call: TRBJ2-2
v_call: TRBV6-4
cdr3_aa: CASSPILGGTGELFF
cdr3_nt: TGTGCCAGCAGTCCAATTCTAGGGGGCACCGGGGAGCTGTTTTTT

clone_size: -
d_call: TRBD1
j_call: TRBJ1-2
v_call: TRBV6-4
cdr3_aa: CASSPDRGYGYTF
cdr3_nt: TGTGCCAGCAGTCCGGACAGGGGATATGGCTACACCTTC

clone_size: -
d_call: -
j_call: TRBJ2-3
v_call: TRBV5-4
cdr3_aa: CASSLEGTSTDTQYF
cdr3_nt: TGTGCCAGCAGCTTGGAAGGGACAAGCACAGATACGCAGTATTTT

clone_size: once
d_call: TRBD2
j_call: TRBJ2-1
v_call: TRBV14
cdr3_aa: CASQPVRLAGVKNEQFF
cdr3_nt: TGTGCCAGTCAGCCAGTGAGGCTAGCGGGAGTGAAAAATGAGCAGTTCTTC

clone_size: once
d_call: TRBD2
j_call: TRBJ2-7
v_call: TRBV7-6
cdr3_aa: CASSTRLAGTYEQYF
cdr3_nt: TGTGCCAGCAGCACGAGACTAGCGGGCACCTACGAGCAGTACTTC

clone_size: -
d_call: TRBD2
j_call: TRBJ2-7
v_call: TRBV13
cdr3_aa: CASSPEPFFSGGSYEQYF
cdr3_nt: TGTGCCAGCAGCCCGGAACCTTTCTTCTCGGGGGGTTCCTACGAGCAGTACTTC

clone_size: -
d_call: TRBD2
j_call: TRBJ2-3
v_call: TRBV2
cdr3_aa: CASRSGGLAGGGDTQYF
cdr3_nt: TGTGCCAGCAGATCGGGGGGACTAGCGGGGGGCGGGGATACGCAGTATTTT

clone_size: -
d_call: -
j_call: TRBJ1-5
v_call: TRBV6-1
cdr3_aa: CASSDNQVQPQHF
cdr3_nt: TGTGCCAGCAGTGATAATCAGGTCCAGCCCCAGCATTTT

clone_size: once
d_call: -
j_call: TRBJ1-1
v_call: TRBV10-3
cdr3_aa: CAISEGGVGNTEAFF
cdr3_nt: TGTGCCATCAGTGAAGGGGGGGTGGGGAACACTGAAGCTTTCTTT

clone_size: -
d_call: TRBD2
j_call: TRBJ2-7
v_call: TRBV30
cdr3_aa: CAWSVSGKSSYEQYF
cdr3_nt: TGTGCCTGGAGTGTTAGCGGGAAAAGCTCCTACGAGCAGTACTTC

clone_size: -
d_call: TRBD2
j_call: TRBJ2-1
v_call: TRBV30
cdr3_aa: CAWSLGLAGVEQFF
cdr3_nt: TGTGCCTGGAGTTTGGGACTAGCGGGGGTTGAGCAGTTCTTC

clone_size: -
d_call: TRBD2
j_call: TRBJ2-1
v_call: TRBV5-1
cdr3_aa: CASSVSGGSYNEQFF
cdr3_nt: TGCGCCAGCAGCGTATCGGGGGGCTCCTACAATGAGCAGTTCTTC

clone_size: once
d_call: -
j_call: TRBJ2-5
v_call: TRBV10-3
cdr3_aa: CAIRTAEQETQYF
cdr3_nt: TGTGCCATCAGGACAGCTGAGCAAGAGACCCAGTACTTC

clone_size: -
d_call: -
j_call: TRBJ1-1
v_call: TRBV5-1
cdr3_aa: CASSLAQTATEAFF
cdr3_nt: TGCGCCAGCAGCTTGGCCCAGACAGCCACTGAAGCTTTCTTT

clone_size: -
d_call: TRBD2
j_call: TRBJ2-1
v_call: TRBV6-6
cdr3_aa: CASSYTSGHYNEQFF
cdr3_nt: TGTGCCAGCAGTTACACTAGCGGACACTACAATGAGCAGTTCTTC

clone_size: once
d_call: TRBD1
j_call: TRBJ1-5
v_call: TRBV5-1
cdr3_aa: CASRPGTGNQPQHF
cdr3_nt: TGCGCCAGCAGACCCGGGACAGGAAATCAGCCCCAGCATTTT

clone_size: -
d_call: TRBD1
j_call: TRBJ1-2
v_call: TRBV19
cdr3_aa: CASPGGDRGRRGYTF
cdr3_nt: TGTGCCAGTCCGGGTGGGGACAGGGGACGGAGAGGCTACACCTTC